This passage covers 15 T cell receptor beta chains from one sample sequenced in a study of T cells after yellow fever vaccination. TCRdb re-derived calls from the 5' RACE reads in MiXCR, one entry per CDR3 protein. This table has 200,000 to 250,000 distinct CDR3 sequences, approximately 3% appearing once. Sequenced material: CD4+ T cells sorted from PBMCs, taken 10 days after the yellow fever booster vaccination. These TCRs come from a man between 18 and 35 years old who received the YFV17D yellow fever vaccine.

In nucleotides, the CDR3 is TGTGCCAGCAGCTTAGATCATCAGGGGAACATTCAGTACTTC. Its translation: CASSLDHQGNIQYF. This chain links TRBV11-2 with TRBJ2-4; tentative D call: TRBD1 (6 bases). CDR1 and CDR2 from the germline V gene are SGHAT and FQNNGV. The length of the CDR3 is 14 residues. The germline V and J ends were trimmed by 0 bases and 7 bases, with 10 bases remaining between them.

The chain combines TRBV9 with TRBJ1-1; D is perhaps TRBD1 (5 bases). V lost 0 bases and J lost 5, with 8 bases in between. The CDR3 is made up of 13 amino acids. The germline V gene encodes CDR1 SGDLS and CDR2 YYNGEE. The DNA of the CDR3 is TGTGCCAGCAGCGTAGACCCAGGGACTGAAGCTTTCTTT. Protein product: CASSVDPGTEAFF.

V usage is TRBV12-3 or TRBV12-4 and J usage is TRBJ1-2; the D is unclear. Trimming removed 5 bases from V and 3 bases from J, with 13 bases in between. The CDR3 extends over 14 amino acids. The CDR3 loop is CASSPSTRYYGYTF. CDR3 nucleotide sequence: TGTGCCAGCAGTCCCAGCACCAGATACTATGGCTACACCTTC.

This clonotype was counted ten times or more. DNA of the CDR3: TGTGCCATCAGTGCCACGGTGGCGGGGGGTCAAGAGACCCAGTACTTC. Amino acids: CAISATVAGGQETQYF. The genes are TRBV10-3 and TRBJ2-5; 8 bases align to TRBD2. Germline CDR1 and CDR2: ENHRY and SYGVKD. The CDR3 loop spans 16 amino acids. V lost 4 bases to trimming and J lost 2 bases; unmatched junction nucleotides: 9.

This clonotype was recorded many times. This chain links TRBV7-2 with TRBJ2-1, with D tentatively TRBD1 or TRBD2 (7 bases each). Germline V gives CDR1 SGHTA, CDR2 FQGNSA. CDR3 size: 14 residues. The germline V and J ends were trimmed by 8 bases and 2 bases, with 13 bases remaining between them. The CDR3 DNA follows: TGTGCCAGCCCAGGGGGGGGCCCCTACAATGAGCAGTTCTTC. Translated: CASPGGGPYNEQFF.

This clonotype occurred a few times. The gene calls are TRBV4-2 and TRBJ1-5; D is unclear. The V gene lost 4 bases and the J gene lost 4 bases, with 17 bases spanning the gap. Germline loops: CDR1 LGHNA, CDR2 YNFKEQ. This CDR3 is 16 amino acids long. CDR3 nucleotide sequence: TGTGCCAGCAGCCCCTCGGGTCTAGTAGGGAATCAGCCCCAGCATTTT. Translation gives CASSPSGLVGNQPQHF.

This chain connects TRBV7-8 to TRBJ2-3, with D hard to call. Trimming removed 5 bases at V and 5 bases at J, with 20 bases between. Germline assignment: CDR1 SGHVS and CDR2 FQNEAQ. The CDR3 has 16 amino acids. CDR3 residues: CASSHLGRKRQDTQYF. The CDR3 nucleotides read TGTGCCAGCAGCCATCTCGGACGGAAACGGCAAGATACGCAGTATTTT.

In this sample, this clonotype turned up many times. The chain combines TRBV4-2 with TRBJ2-5; D possibly corresponds to TRBD2 (6 bases). Germline V gene data show CDR1 as LGHNA and CDR2 as YNFKEQ. Trimming took off 3 bases at V and 2 bases at J, with 16 bases between the two ends. This CDR3 contains 16 residues. CDR3 sequence: CASSHTGTGKQETQYF. Here the CDR3 DNA reads TGTGCCAGCAGCCACACCGGGACTGGAAAACAAGAGACCCAGTACTTC.

The chain joins TRBV30 to TRBJ2-7, with D unclear. V was cut by 6 bases and J by 3 bases, with 18 bases left in between. This CDR3 comprises 14 residues. From germline, CDR1 is GTSNPN and CDR2 SVGIG (reference sequence). This CDR3 reads CACNTPSHLYEQYF. In DNA, the CDR3 is TGTGCCTGCAACACCCCTAGTCACCTCTACGAGCAGTACTTC.

This chain uses TRBV7-9 with TRBJ2-6; TRBD2 might be the D (6 bases). Germline lookup yields CDR1 SEHNR and CDR2 FQNEAQ (reference sequence). This CDR3 has 15 amino acids. V was pared by 8 bases and J by 2 bases, with 13 bases between. The CDR3, as DNA: TGTGCCAGCTGGCGGAGGGCTGCTGGGGCCAACGTCCTGACTTTC. Protein: CASWRRAAGANVLTF.

This sequence joins TRBV2 and TRBJ1-2; maybe TRBD1 (6 bases). The CDR3 contains 14 residues. Trimming pared 6 bases from V and 5 bases from J, leaving 16 bases between. The germline gives CDR1 SNHLY, CDR2 FYNNEI. CDR3 sequence reads: CASRDRGLGYGYTF. CDR3 bases: TGTGCCAGCAGAGACCGGGGGCTGGGGTATGGCTACACCTTC.

The chain has TRBV5-1 and TRBJ1-1; D perhaps matches TRBD1 (6 bases). Germline V lookup: CDR1 SGHRS, CDR2 YFSETQ. Trimming removed 4 bases at V and 0 bases at J, with 16 bases between. The CDR3 extends over 16 amino acids. CDR3 DNA: TGCGCCAGCAGCAGGGGGGCCGGGGCATTGAACACTGAAGCTTTCTTT. Translation gives CASSRGAGALNTEAFF.

With regard to this clonotype: One junction end does not reproduce the germline sequence, and a read error may be involved. The rearrangement links TRBV29-1 to TRBJ2-1; D possibly matches TRBD1 or TRBD2 (5 bases each). Germline assignment: CDR1 SQVTM and CDR2 ANQGSEA. The CDR3 is 14 residues long. The CDR3 bases are TGCAGCGTTCAGTCCGGGGCAGGGTGGAATGAGGAGTTCTTC. This sequence encodes CSVQSGAGWNEEFF.

The rearrangement uses TRBV30 and TRBJ1-4; TRBD1 might be the D (5 bases). Germline values: CDR1 GTSNPN, CDR2 SVGIG (reference sequence). The CDR3 runs 14 residues. The V gene lost 0 bases and the J gene lost 4 bases, with 9 bases spanning the gap. The CDR3 protein is CAWSVDSNNEKLFF. CDR3 nucleotides: TGTGCCTGGAGTGTAGACAGTAATAATGAAAAACTGTTTTTT.

This clonotype has a count of ten or more. This sequence joins TRBV19 and TRBJ2-7; D ambiguous. Germline CDR1 reads LNHDA; CDR2 reads SQIVND (reference sequence). There are 13 residues in the CDR3. Trimming removed 0 bases from V and 2 bases from J, with 5 bases in between. This CDR3 reads CASSIEGTYEQYF. CDR3 nucleotide sequence: TGTGCCAGTAGTATAGAGGGGACCTACGAGCAGTACTTC.